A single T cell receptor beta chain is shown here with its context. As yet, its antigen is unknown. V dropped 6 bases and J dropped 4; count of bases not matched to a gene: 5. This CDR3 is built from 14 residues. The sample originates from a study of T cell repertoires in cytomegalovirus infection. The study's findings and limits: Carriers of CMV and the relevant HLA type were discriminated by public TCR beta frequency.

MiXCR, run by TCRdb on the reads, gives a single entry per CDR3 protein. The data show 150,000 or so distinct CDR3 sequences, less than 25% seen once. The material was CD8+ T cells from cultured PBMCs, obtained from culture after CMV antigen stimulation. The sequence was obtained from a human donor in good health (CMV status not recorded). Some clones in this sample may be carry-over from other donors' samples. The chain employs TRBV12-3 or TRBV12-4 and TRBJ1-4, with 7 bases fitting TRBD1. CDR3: CASSLRDSNEKLFF. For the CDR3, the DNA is TGTGCCAGCAGCCTCCGGGACAGTAATGAAAAACTGTTTTTT.